Presented here are 32 T cell receptor beta chains from one specimen sequenced in a study of Graves' ophthalmopathy and Graves' hyperthyroidism. Amplified TCR beta CDR3 regions were obtained using RNA transcripts as template. A first-round RT-PCR used HTBI primers, followed by a second-round multiplex PCR. TCRdb reanalysed the multiplex PCR reads using MiXCR and keeps one entry per CDR3 protein. Seen here are about 220,000 distinct CDR3 sequences, about 22% observed once, and the top ten hold approximately 39%. The sequencing input was peripheral blood. These receptors all stem from a woman between 45 and 60 years old with Graves' ophthalmopathy.

This clonotype has ten or more counts. An end of the junction does not agree with germline; a read error may underlie this. The chain couples TRBV6-1 to TRBJ1-3; no firm D call. CDR3 length: 9 residues. The germline CDR1 and CDR2 sequences are MNHNS and SASEGT. CDR3 DNA sequence: TGTGCCAGTGGAGACACCATATATTTT. Protein product: CASGDTIYF.

The chain is built from TRBV11-3 and TRBJ2-7; unclear D gene. Trimming removed 6 bases at V and 2 bases at J, with 17 bases between. The germline CDR1 and CDR2 sequences are SGHNT and YENEEA. The CDR3 runs to 15 residues. CDR3 DNA sequence: TGTGCCAGCAGTTCTCCTGCCTACGGAGCCTACGAGCAGTACTTC. Protein: CASSSPAYGAYEQYF.

This clonotype has a count of ten or more. The chain uses TRBV30 and TRBJ1-5, with a tentative D call TRBD1 (6 bases). This CDR3 is built from 12 residues. CDR1 is GTSNPN and CDR2 is SVGIG in the germline V gene (reference sequence). The ends were cut back, 0 bases at V and 9 bases at J, with 9 bases in the middle. The CDR3 region has the DNA TGTGCCTGGAGTGTCCGAGGGGGGCCCCAGCATTTT. Amino acid sequence: CAWSVRGGPQHF. Combining the CDR3 with reference TRBV30 and TRBJ1-5 gives the whole variable domain SQTIHQWPATLVQPVGSPLSLECTVEGTSNPNLYWYRQAAGRGLQLLFYSVGIGQISSEVPQNLSASRPQDRQFILSSKKLLLSDSGFYLCAWSVRGGPQHFGDGTRLSIL.

This clonotype was recorded many times. This sequence joins TRBV20-1 and TRBJ1-1, with D unclear. Germline V CDR1 and CDR2: DFQATT, SNEGSKA (reference sequence). This CDR3 region has 11 residues. V was clipped by 7 bases and J by 7 bases, with 13 bases between them. Written as DNA, the CDR3 is TGCAGTGGGTCTGGGGTGATTGAAGCTTTCTTT. Amino acids: CSGSGVIEAFF.

This clonotype was counted at least ten times. This chain links TRBV28 with TRBJ2-7, with TRBD1 matching 7 bases. This CDR3 is built from 13 residues. Trimming took 10 bases from V and 3 from J; bases not matched to a gene: 9. CDR1 and CDR2 from the germline V gene are MDHEN and SYDVKM. Here the CDR3 reads CANGDREGYEQYF. CDR3 nucleotide sequence: TGTGCCAACGGAGACAGGGAAGGCTACGAGCAGTACTTC.

This clonotype was detected many times. The chain recombines TRBV12-3 or TRBV12-4 with TRBJ1-3; D is ambiguous. This CDR3 is built from 14 residues. Deletions cut 6 bases from V and 6 bases from J, with 15 bases between. The CDR3 DNA sequence: TGTGCCAGCAGCCAGGACCTGGCACAAAACACCATATATTTT. Protein sequence: CASSQDLAQNTIYF.

This clonotype came up many times. The chain carries TRBV6-5 and TRBJ1-1; 8 nucleotides align to TRBD1. J lost 6 bases, V lost 4 bases, and 19 bases had no gene match. This CDR3 contains 18 residues. Germline V lookup: CDR1 MNHEY, CDR2 SVGAGI. CDR3 region: CASSSHRSPTGGGAEAFF. CDR3 coding DNA: TGTGCCAGCAGTTCCCACCGATCTCCAACAGGGGGGGGGGCTGAAGCTTTCTTT.

In its sample, this clonotype was seen many times. The chain employs TRBV5-1 and TRBJ2-7; TRBD1 might be the D (6 bases). The CDR3 has 14 residues. CDR1 SGHRS and CDR2 YFSETQ come from the germline V gene. Trimming stripped 0 bases from V and 4 bases from J, with 11 bases between. This chain's CDR3 is CASSLATGLYEQYF. In DNA, the CDR3 is TGCGCCAGCAGCTTGGCCACAGGGTTATACGAGCAGTACTTC.

This clonotype has at least ten counts. The V gene is TRBV30, the J gene TRBJ1-6, with TRBD1 identical over 7 bases. CDR1 and CDR2 from the germline V gene are GTSNPN and SVGIG (reference sequence). J lost 8 bases, V lost 2 bases, and 3 bases had no gene match. This CDR3 region has 13 residues. The CDR3: CAWSPGTDSPLHF. In DNA form, the CDR3 reads TGTGCCTGGAGTCCCGGGACAGATTCACCCCTCCACTTT.

This clonotype was seen at least ten times. The chain combines TRBV5-1 with TRBJ2-7; TRBD1 aligns across 9 bases. CDR1 is SGHRS and CDR2 is YFSETQ in the germline V gene. Germline trimming cut 0 bases from V and 4 bases from J; bases unmatched to any gene: 8. The CDR3 extends over 16 amino acids. For the CDR3, the DNA is TGCGCCAGCAGCTTGGATGGTAGGGGACAGGGATACGAGCAGTACTTC. Encoded protein: CASSLDGRGQGYEQYF.

This clonotype has at least ten counts. The J gene is TRBJ2-4, the V gene TRBV6-1; possible D gene TRBD1, 6 bases. In germline, CDR1 is MNHNS, CDR2 SASEGT. The CDR3 extends over 12 amino acids. Trimming left V 6 bases short and J 15 bases short, with 18 bases between. CDR3 sequence reads: CASSLKWGRGYF. The CDR3 coding sequence is TGTGCCAGCAGCTTGAAGTGGGGGCGCGGGTACTTC.

Worth noting for this clonotype: A much more abundant neighbour one base away suggests this may be a read error. The gene calls are TRBV6-1 and TRBJ2-5; a possible D gene is TRBD1 (5 bases). Germline CDR1 reads MNHNS; CDR2 reads SASEGT. This CDR3 is 14 amino acids long. With 8 bases removed from V and 6 bases from J, the gap between germline ends came to 19 bases. CDR3 region: CASGQGLVRQTQYF. CDR3 nucleotides: TGTGCCAGCGGCCAGGGCTTGGTCCGACAGACCCAGTACTTC.

This clonotype was seen many times. V gene TRBV5-1 combines with J gene TRBJ1-2, with D possibly matching TRBD1 (5 bases). V was trimmed by 0 bases and J by 4 bases, leaving 7 bases between them. Germline V gene lookup returns CDR1 SGHRS and CDR2 YFSETQ. The CDR3 runs 13 residues. CDR3: CASSLDGTYGYTF. The DNA for the CDR3 is TGCGCCAGCAGCTTGGATGGGACCTATGGCTACACCTTC. Supplemented by reference TRBV5-1 and TRBJ1-2, the full variable domain reads KAGVTQTPRYLIKTRGQQVTLSCSPISGHRSVSWYQQTPGQGLQFLFEYFSETQRNKGNFPGRFSGRQFSNSRSEMNVSTLELGDSALYLCASSLDGTYGYTFGSGTRLTVV.

The chain couples TRBV5-1 to TRBJ2-2; the D gene is possibly TRBD1 (5 bases). The V gene's germline CDR1 is SGHRS and CDR2 YFSETQ. V lost 6 bases and J lost 3, with 6 bases in between. The CDR3 sequence is 12 residues long. The CDR3 loop reads CASTQDTGELFF. The DNA for the CDR3 is TGCGCCAGCACACAGGACACCGGGGAGCTGTTTTTT.

The chain has TRBV9 and TRBJ2-7, with 9 positions matching TRBD2. The junction had 8 bases not matched to a gene; V was cut back by 0 bases and J by 7 bases. CDR3 length: 15 amino acids. Germline V gene data show CDR1 as SGDLS and CDR2 as YYNGEE. CDR3 coding DNA: TGTGCCAGCAGCGTAGGCCAGCGGGAGGTCGAGGAGCAGTACTTC. It translates to CASSVGQREVEEQYF.

V is TRBV11-2 and J is TRBJ1-1; TRBD1 is a possible D gene (6 bases). In germline, CDR1 is SGHAT, CDR2 FQNNGV. V was pared by 5 bases and J by 10 bases, with 26 bases between. The CDR3 length is 16 residues. CDR3 DNA sequence: TGTGCCAGCAGCAAAAACAGGGCGAGCTCCACCTTAGGAGCTTTCTTT. Amino acid sequence: CASSKNRASSTLGAFF. The full variable domain, completed using reference TRBV11-2 and TRBJ1-1, is EAGVAQSPRYKIIEKRQSVAFWCNPISGHATLYWYQQILGQGPKLLIQFQNNGVVDDSQLPKDRFSAERLKGVDSTLKIQPAKLEDSAVYLCASSKNRASSTLGAFFGQGTRLTVV.

This clonotype was seen ten or more times. The rearrangement uses TRBV24-1 and TRBJ1-2; D gene uncertain. V shed 0 bases and J shed 8 bases, with 3 bases lying between them. Germline CDR1 is KGHDR and CDR2 is SFDVKD. The CDR3 contains 11 residues. The CDR3 here is CATSDLLGYTF. Here the CDR3 DNA reads TGTGCCACCAGTGATTTGCTCGGCTACACCTTC.

The chain joins TRBV28 to TRBJ2-1; D is perhaps TRBD2 (6 bases). The CDR3 consists of 14 residues. CDR1 is MDHEN and CDR2 is SYDVKM in the germline V gene. V lost 10 bases, J lost 0 bases, and 13 bases lay in between. The DNA for the CDR3 is TGTGCCAACACCGGGGGAAGCTCCTACAATGAGCAGTTCTTC. It codes for CANTGGSSYNEQFF.

The V gene is TRBV4-2, the J gene TRBJ1-1, with D maybe TRBD1 (6 bases). The V end was cut by 0 bases, the J end by 5 bases, with 13 bases between. Germline V CDR1 and CDR2: LGHNA, YNFKEQ. CDR3 length: 15 residues. CDR3 coding DNA: TGTGCCAGCAGCCAAGAATCGGCAGGGGCTACTGAAGCTTTCTTT. It is translated as CASSQESAGATEAFF.

Ten or more counts support this clonotype. J is TRBJ2-6 and V is TRBV5-1, with D perhaps TRBD1 (6 bases). CDR1 is SGHRS and CDR2 is YFSETQ in the germline V gene. This CDR3 spans 15 amino acids. Deletions cut 2 bases from V and 4 bases from J, with 10 bases between. As DNA, the CDR3 is TGCGCCAGCAGCTTACAGGGAAACGGGGCCAACGTCCTGACTTTC. As protein: CASSLQGNGANVLTF.

This clonotype was seen many times. The V gene is TRBV29-1, the J gene TRBJ2-5; D is possibly TRBD2 (5 bases). Germline CDR1 is SQVTM and CDR2 is ANQGSEA. The CDR3 has 12 residues. Trimming took 4 bases from V and 9 from J, leaving 15 bases between them. CDR3 sequence: CSVVGPAEAQYF. CDR3 sequence (DNA): TGCAGCGTTGTTGGTCCCGCGGAGGCCCAGTACTTC.

At least ten counts were recorded for this clonotype. For the CDR3, the DNA is TGTGCCAGCAGCCCAGGGCGAGTAAGGGAGACCCAGTACTTC. Its translation is CASSPGRVRETQYF. This chain connects TRBV7-3 to TRBJ2-5; possibly TRBD1 for D (5 bases). Trimming cost V 5 bases and J 5 bases, with 15 bases left between them. This CDR3 is 14 amino acids long. The germline V gene encodes CDR1 SGHTA and CDR2 FQGTGA.

The sample holds a few counts of this clonotype. A much larger clonotype is one base distant, so this may be a read error. The V and J genes are TRBV30 and TRBJ1-2; D remains unclear. The CDR3 has 13 residues. Germline-derived CDR1 and CDR2 are GTSNPN and SVGIG (reference sequence). CDR3: CARSHGDNYGYTF. CDR3 DNA sequence: TGTGCCCGGAGTCACGGAGATAACTATGGCTACACCTTC.

This clonotype came up many times. J is TRBJ2-7 and V is TRBV2, with TRBD1 identical over 8 bases. The V segment lost 6 bases and the J segment 5 bases; nucleotides outside the gene matches: 12. There are 15 residues in the CDR3. Looked up from germline, CDR1 is SNHLY and CDR2 is FYNNEI. The chain's CDR3 is CASRQPGQVQNEQYF. The CDR3 DNA follows: TGTGCCAGCAGGCAACCGGGACAGGTACAGAACGAGCAGTACTTC.

Ten or more counts support this clonotype. The J gene is TRBJ2-7, the V gene TRBV30, with 8 bases fitting TRBD2. The ends lost 4 bases at V and 1 base at J; junction bases unmatched: 9. The CDR3 runs 15 residues. The germline V gene encodes CDR1 GTSNPN and CDR2 SVGIG (reference sequence). The CDR3 region is CAWTPGSGSSYEQYF. CDR3 in DNA: TGTGCCTGGACCCCGGGGAGCGGGAGTTCCTACGAGCAGTACTTC.

This clonotype was recorded many times. The chain combines TRBV29-1 with TRBJ1-3; weak D call: TRBD1 (5 bases). V was pared by 2 bases and J by 4 bases, with 9 bases between. Per the germline V gene, CDR1 is SQVTM and CDR2 is ANQGSEA. The CDR3 runs 13 residues. The CDR3 protein is CSVETGRGNTIYF. CDR3 bases: TGCAGCGTTGAAACGGGACGCGGAAACACCATATATTTT. The full variable domain, with the rest looked up from reference TRBV29-1 and TRBJ1-3, is SAVISQKPSRDICQRGTSLTIQCQVDSQVTMMFWYRQQPGQSLTLIATANQGSEATYESGFVIDKFPISRPNLTFSTLTVSNMSPEDSSIYLCSVETGRGNTIYFGEGSWLTVV.

This rearrangement joins TRBV20-1 to TRBJ1-5; D ambiguous. Trimming stripped 0 bases from V and 5 bases from J, with 14 bases between. This CDR3 comprises 15 residues. CDR1 DFQATT and CDR2 SNEGSKA come from the germline V gene (reference sequence). The CDR3 loop reads CSARDRIVAHQPQHF. Written as DNA, the CDR3 is TGCAGTGCTAGAGATCGCATAGTTGCCCATCAGCCCCAGCATTTT.

This clonotype has a count of ten or more. This chain joins TRBV12-3 or TRBV12-4 and TRBJ2-7, with 11 positions matching TRBD2. The junction had 5 bases not matched to a gene; V was cut back by 7 bases and J by 3 bases. The CDR3 spans 14 residues. The CDR3, as DNA: TGTGCCAGCAATCCTAGCGGGAGGAGCTACGAGCAGTACTTC. Its protein is CASNPSGRSYEQYF.

In its sample, this clonotype was seen many times. The chain employs TRBV6-1 and TRBJ2-5; 7 nucleotides agree with TRBD2. This CDR3 is built from 16 residues. Germline V gene data show CDR1 as MNHNS and CDR2 as SASEGT. Trimming at V came to 4 bases and at J to 4 bases, leaving 12 bases not matched to a gene. The CDR3 is CASSVTAGASGETQYF. As DNA, the CDR3 is TGTGCCAGCAGTGTAACCGCCGGGGCTAGCGGAGAGACCCAGTACTTC.

This clonotype was seen more than once but under ten times. V and J are TRBV5-1 and TRBJ2-2; 8 bases fit TRBD1. The CDR3 sequence is 16 residues long. CDR1 is SGHRS, CDR2 YFSETQ, per germline. Trimming at V came to 3 bases and at J to 2 bases, leaving 6 bases not matched to a gene. The CDR3 sequence is CASSWGTGRNTGELFF. For the CDR3, the DNA is TGCGCCAGCAGCTGGGGGACAGGTAGAAACACCGGGGAGCTGTTTTTT. The full variable domain, rest sourced from reference TRBV5-1 and TRBJ2-2, is KAGVTQTPRYLIKTRGQQVTLSCSPISGHRSVSWYQQTPGQGLQFLFEYFSETQRNKGNFPGRFSGRQFSNSRSEMNVSTLELGDSALYLCASSWGTGRNTGELFFGEGSRLTVL.

This clonotype was counted many times. The chain couples TRBV3-1 to TRBJ2-5; no clear D gene. V dropped 3 bases and J dropped 5 bases, with 7 bases sitting between them. The CDR3 runs 12 residues. The V gene's germline CDR1 is LGHDT and CDR2 YNNKEL (reference sequence). Written as DNA, the CDR3 is TGTGCCAGCAGCCAGTCTGGGGAGACCCAGTACTTC. It specifies CASSQSGETQYF.

This clonotype was seen many times. The chain carries TRBV5-1 and TRBJ2-7, with 12 nucleotides matching TRBD2. This CDR3 is 15 amino acids long. V gave up 5 bases and J gave up 4 bases; unmatched junction bases: 7. CDR1 is SGHRS and CDR2 is YFSETQ in the germline V gene. This chain's CDR3 is CASSPTSGSMYEQYF. In nucleotides, the CDR3 is TGCGCCAGCAGTCCGACTAGCGGGAGTATGTACGAGCAGTACTTC.